These 10 T cell receptor beta chains share one sample of origin, sequenced in a study of T cells in Graves' hyperthyroidism and ophthalmopathy. Researchers amplified the TCR beta CDR3 regions from RNA transcripts. First-round RT-PCR of the TCR CDR3 relied on the HTBI primer set. MiXCR, applied by TCRdb to the multiplex PCR reads, yields one record per CDR3 protein. The sample contains more than 350,000 distinct CDR3 sequences, about 15% of which appear only once. The specimen was blood. These receptors were taken from a woman aged 25 to 39 with Graves' hyperthyroidism that later progressed to Graves' ophthalmopathy.

This CDR3 reads CASSLQGAGASPLHF. DNA of the CDR3: TGCGCCAGCAGCTTACAGGGGGCCGGGGCTTCACCCCTCCACTTT. V gene TRBV5-1 combines with J gene TRBJ1-6, with 9 bases that match TRBD1. With 2 bases clipped from V and 9 bases from J, the junction kept 6 bases outside the gene matches. The CDR3 is made up of 15 amino acids. From germline, CDR1 is SGHRS and CDR2 YFSETQ.

The chain is built from TRBV5-1 and TRBJ2-2, with TRBD2 matching 10 bases. The V and J ends lost 6 bases and 5 bases, in that order; junction bases with no gene match: 10. CDR3 size: 16 residues. CDR1 is SGHRS, CDR2 YFSETQ, per germline. CDR3 loop: CASNGAGGPVTGELFF. For the CDR3, the DNA is TGCGCCAGCAACGGAGCGGGAGGGCCAGTTACCGGGGAGCTGTTTTTT.

At least ten counts were recorded for this clonotype. The rearrangement uses TRBV10-3 and TRBJ2-1; 10 bases agree with TRBD2. Germline-derived CDR1 and CDR2 are ENHRY and SYGVKD. This CDR3 has 17 amino acids. V was clipped by 3 bases and J by 3 bases; unmatched bases: 8. CDR3 nucleotide sequence: TGTGCCATCAGTGACTCTACTAGCGGGGCTCTCTACAATGAGCAGTTCTTC. Its protein product is CAISDSTSGALYNEQFF.

Ten or more counts support this clonotype. This chain links TRBV29-1 with TRBJ2-5, with no clear D. The germline V gene encodes CDR1 SQVTM and CDR2 ANQGSEA. This CDR3 is 14 amino acids long. V gave up 0 bases and J gave up 1 base, with 9 bases separating them. The CDR3 DNA is TGCAGCGTTGAAGATCCGGGTTCCCAAGAGACCCAGTACTTC. This sequence encodes CSVEDPGSQETQYF.

The CDR3 bases are TGTGCCAGCGCCAAACAGGGGGGTTTAGGCACTGAAGCTTTCTTT. Encoded protein: CASAKQGGLGTEAFF. The chain uses TRBV9 and TRBJ1-1; 8 nucleotides align to TRBD1. V shed 7 bases and J 4 bases; nucleotides not matched to a gene: 12. The CDR3 totals 15 residues. Germline V gene lookup returns CDR1 SGDLS and CDR2 YYNGEE.

At least ten counts were recorded for this clonotype. The chain combines TRBV27 with TRBJ2-1, with D possibly matching TRBD2 (5 bases). The CDR3 runs to 14 residues. Germline V gene data show CDR1 as MNHEY and CDR2 as SMNVEV (reference sequence). The ends were cut back, 4 bases at V and 3 bases at J, with 10 bases in the middle. CDR3 sequence reads: CASSSELDYNEQFF. CDR3 in DNA: TGTGCCAGCAGTTCTGAACTAGACTACAATGAGCAGTTCTTC.

This clonotype was picked up many times. V and J are TRBV2 and TRBJ1-1, with 8 bases that match TRBD1. Germline V CDR1 and CDR2: SNHLY, FYNNEI. The V gene end was trimmed by 1 base and the J gene end by 6 bases; junction bases not matched to a gene: 4. This CDR3 is built from 14 residues. The CDR3 region has the DNA TGTGCCAGCAGTGAAGAGGACAGGGTTCCTGAAGCTTTCTTT. Its translation is CASSEEDRVPEAFF.

The rearrangement uses TRBV30 and TRBJ1-2, with 9 bases that match TRBD1. CDR1 and CDR2 (germline): GTSNPN, SVGIG (reference sequence). With 2 bases clipped from V and 8 bases from J, the junction kept 6 bases outside the gene matches. This CDR3 is 13 amino acids long. Written as DNA, the CDR3 is TGTGCCTGGAGTCCCGGGACAGGGAGCGGCTACACCTTC. It encodes CAWSPGTGSGYTF.

This clonotype was detected ten times or more. V gene TRBV29-1 combines with J gene TRBJ2-7; 7 bases are shared with TRBD2. Germline loops: CDR1 SQVTM, CDR2 ANQGSEA. The trim removed 4 bases at V and 6 bases at J, leaving 9 bases unmatched. The CDR3 extends over 13 amino acids. CDR3 nucleotide sequence: TGCAGCGTTGTGGGGCGCGGGGGAGGCGAGCAGTACTTC. As protein: CSVVGRGGGEQYF.

At least ten counts were recorded for this clonotype. The rearrangement links TRBV12-3 or TRBV12-4 to TRBJ2-4; a possible D gene is TRBD2 (5 bases). The CDR3 sequence is 15 residues long. V gave up 3 bases and J gave up 0 bases, with 9 bases separating them. CDR3 residues: CASSLRVGAKNIQYF. The CDR3 DNA reads TGTGCCAGCAGTTTGAGGGTAGGAGCCAAAAACATTCAGTACTTC.